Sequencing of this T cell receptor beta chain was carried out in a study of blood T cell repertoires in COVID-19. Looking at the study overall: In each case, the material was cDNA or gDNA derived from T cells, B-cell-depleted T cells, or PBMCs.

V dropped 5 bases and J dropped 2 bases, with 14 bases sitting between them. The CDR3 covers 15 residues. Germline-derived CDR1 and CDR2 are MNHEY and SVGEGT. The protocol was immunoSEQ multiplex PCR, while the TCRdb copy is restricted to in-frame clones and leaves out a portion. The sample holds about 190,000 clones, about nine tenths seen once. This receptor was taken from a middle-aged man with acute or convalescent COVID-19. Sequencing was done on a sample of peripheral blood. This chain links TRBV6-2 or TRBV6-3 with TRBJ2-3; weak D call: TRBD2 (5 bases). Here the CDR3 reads CASSGRYPLTDTQYF. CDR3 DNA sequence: TGTGCCAGCAGTGGGAGATACCCTCTCACAGATACGCAGTATTTT.